Each of the 8 T cell receptor beta chains below was sequenced from the same sample in a study of blood T cell repertoires in COVID-19. The protocol was immunoSEQ multiplex PCR, while the TCRdb copy is restricted to in-frame clones and leaves out a portion. The sample has about 190,000 clones; around four fifths are singletons. The sample taken for sequencing was peripheral blood. The receptors originated from a man aged 45 to 65 with active or convalescent COVID-19.

In this sample, this clone turned up once. This chain uses TRBV30 with TRBJ1-2; 7 bases line up with TRBD1. The CDR3 sequence is 12 residues long. Germline values: CDR1 GTSNPN, CDR2 SVGIG (reference sequence). V dropped 2 bases and J dropped 14; count of bases not matched to a gene: 11. CDR3 DNA: TGTGCCTGGAGTCTCGGGTCAGGGACAGCGACCTTC. It specifies CAWSLGSGTATF. The full variable domain, in which reference TRBV30 and TRBJ1-2 provide the parts outside the CDR3, is SQTIHQWPATLVQPVGSPLSLECTVEGTSNPNLYWYRQAAGRGLQLLFYSVGIGQISSEVPQNLSASRPQDRQFILSSKKLLLSDSGFYLCAWSLGSGTATFGSGTRLTVV.

This clone was detected a few times. This chain joins TRBV2 and TRBJ1-2; 7 bases are a match to TRBD1. Per the germline V gene, CDR1 is SNHLY and CDR2 is FYNNEI. The CDR3 length is 15 residues. V lost 5 bases to trimming and J lost 4 bases; unmatched junction nucleotides: 10. CDR3 nucleotides: TGTGCCAGCAGTCCCCGTCCCGGGACAGTCTATGGCTACACCTTC. It codes for CASSPRPGTVYGYTF.

This chain connects TRBV6-1 to TRBJ2-6, with 8 bases lining up with TRBD2. Germline lookup yields CDR1 MNHNS and CDR2 SASEGT. Losses at the gene ends were 4 bases for V and 5 bases for J; bases not matched to a gene: 10. The CDR3 length is 17 residues. The chain's CDR3 is CASSGTGGALWANVLTF. Here the CDR3 DNA reads TGTGCCAGCAGTGGTACGGGGGGGGCCTTATGGGCCAACGTCCTGACTTTC.

The rearrangement joins TRBV9 to TRBJ2-1, with D perhaps TRBD2 (5 bases). Trimming pared 4 bases from V and 4 bases from J, leaving 15 bases between. Germline values: CDR1 SGDLS, CDR2 YYNGEE. CDR3 size: 15 residues. This CDR3 is CASSLEGSEYNEQFF. DNA for the CDR3: TGTGCCAGCAGCCTTGAGGGCTCGGAGTACAATGAGCAGTTCTTC.

The V and J genes are TRBV30 and TRBJ1-5; D is unresolved. This CDR3 region has 13 residues. Per germline, CDR1 GTSNPN and CDR2 SVGIG (reference sequence). V lost 1 base to trimming and J lost 2 bases, with 6 bases between them. The CDR3 DNA is TGTGCCTGGAGTGCCCGGGGCAATCAGCCCCAGCATTTT. The encoded protein is CAWSARGNQPQHF.

V usage is TRBV3-1 (or the pseudogene TRBV3-2) and J usage is TRBJ2-7; 7 positions agree with TRBD1. The junction had 3 bases not matched to a gene; V was cut back by 2 bases and J by 5 bases. Germline loops: CDR1 LGHDT, CDR2 YNNKEL (reference sequence). The CDR3 sequence is 13 residues long. The DNA of the CDR3 is TGTGCCAGCAGCCAATCGGGGACAGACGAGCAGTACTTC. Its translation: CASSQSGTDEQYF.

The chain links TRBV19 to TRBJ2-7; weak D call: TRBD1 (5 bases). The CDR3 has 14 residues. With 10 bases removed from V and 2 bases from J, the gap between germline ends came to 18 bases. CDR1 and CDR2 from the germline V gene are LNHDA and SQIVND (reference sequence). The CDR3 loop is CATAPVAGTYEQYF. The CDR3 nucleotides are TGTGCCACCGCCCCGGTGGCAGGGACCTACGAGCAGTACTTC.

This chain uses TRBV10-2 with TRBJ2-5; the D is unclear. Between the trimmed V and J ends, which lost 0 bases and 7 bases, there was a span of 12 bases. The CDR3 loop spans 14 amino acids. The germline gives CDR1 WSHSY, CDR2 SAAADI. Written as DNA, the CDR3 is TGCGCCAGCAGTGAGTCGTCTAGTGAGGTGACCCAGTACTTC. The encoded protein is CASSESSSEVTQYF.